This entry lists 2 T cell receptor beta chains sequenced from one sample in a study of tissue T cells after allogeneic stem cell transplantation. Libraries were prepared by immunoSEQ multiplex PCR; TCRdb keeps only in-frame clonotypes and omits some of them. The sample lists some 6,000 clones, less than 80% occurring once. This material consisted of blood, taken before transplantation. The receptors derive from a man aged 35 to 69 who later had graft-versus-host disease after an allogeneic stem cell transplant.

The chain employs TRBV18 and TRBJ2-7; D gene uncertain. From germline, CDR1 is KGHSH and CDR2 LQKENI. This CDR3 is built from 13 residues. Between the trimmed V and J ends, which lost 2 bases and 2 bases, there was a span of 7 bases. CDR3 sequence: CASSPGATYEQYF. The CDR3, as DNA: TGTGCCAGCTCACCAGGAGCCACCTACGAGCAGTACTTC.

The chain carries TRBV3-1 (or the pseudogene TRBV3-2) and TRBJ2-7; D could derive from TRBD1 or TRBD2 (6 bases each). The V gene lost 5 bases and the J gene lost 6 bases, with 17 bases spanning the gap. The CDR3 length is 14 residues. Germline CDR1 LGHDT, CDR2 YNNKEL (reference sequence). The CDR3 bases are TGTGCCAGCAGCTTCCCGGGGGCAAAGGTCGAGCAGTACTTC. Its translation is CASSFPGAKVEQYF.